This TCR beta chain was identified in a study of T cell responses to AZD1222 COVID-19 vaccine. Broader study findings: Among spike-specific TCRs, nearly half reportedly target unmutated variant regions.

V lost 6 bases and J lost 5, with 17 bases in between. The CDR3 is 14 residues long. Germline V CDR1 and CDR2: LNHDA, SQIVND (reference sequence). The table came from immunoSEQ multiplex PCR; TCRdb's copy has only in-frame clones and leaves some out. The data hold roughly 29,000 clones, with more than 85% observed a single time. A word on this clone: Antigen: not known.

This sequence joins TRBV19 and TRBJ2-7, with D unclear. The material was peripheral blood, obtained on day 0 of AZD1222 vaccination. The receptor was derived from an adult in good health. The CDR3 DNA sequence: TGTGCCAGTAGAAGGGATTGGCGTCAAGACGAGCAGTACTTC. Encoded protein: CASRRDWRQDEQYF.